The rows below give T cell receptor beta chains drawn from one sample of a study of cytomegalovirus exposure and HLA in healthy donors. Clones were read by immunoSEQ multiplex PCR, and TCRdb kept only the in-frame ones, dropping some. Here the sample spans around 37,000 clones, over 70% being singletons. The sequenced sample consisted of PBMCs. These receptors all come from a man between 50 and 59 years old in good health and CMV-seronegative. The CDR3 runs from the conserved cysteine through the conserved F or W. A D gene is named only where the DNA matches it firmly. Size tells how often a clone was seen (once, few, many) or the class of an expanded clone, and some rows leave it out.

cdr3_aa cdr3_nt j_call d_call v_call clone_size
CASSLDGDWNEQFF TGTGCCAGCAGCTTAGACGGGGACTGGAATGAGCAGTTCTTC TRBJ2-1 . TRBV7-9 few
CASGLGHRTYEQYF TGTGCCAGCGGATTGGGACACCGGACCTACGAGCAGTACTTC TRBJ2-7 . TRBV6-5 .
CASSVAGRNTGELFF TGTGCCAGCAGCGTAGCGGGTCGTAACACCGGGGAGCTGTTTTTT TRBJ2-2 . TRBV9 .
CASSYTRTAQETQYF TGTGCCAGCAGTTACACACGGACAGCCCAAGAGACCCAGTACTTC TRBJ2-5 . TRBV6-6 .
CASSESHSGANVLTF TGTGCCAGCAGTGAATCACACTCTGGGGCCAACGTCCTGACTTTC TRBJ2-6 . TRBV6-1 .
CASSQASGSIGELFF TGTGCCAGCAGCCAGGCTAGCGGGAGCATCGGGGAGCTGTTTTTT TRBJ2-2 TRBD2 TRBV4-2 .
CASSPGQGAHEQYF TGCGCCAGCAGCCCAGGACAGGGGGCCCACGAGCAGTACTTC TRBJ2-7 TRBD1 TRBV5-1 .
CASGDRVSEQYF TGTGCCAGCGGCGACAGGGTTAGCGAGCAGTACTTC TRBJ2-7 TRBD1 TRBV28 .
CASSRQGRYEQYF TGTGCCAGCAGTCGACAGGGGAGATACGAGCAGTACTTC TRBJ2-7 TRBD1 TRBV6-5 .
CASSLQRERETQYF TGTGCCAGCAGCCTACAGCGGGAGCGGGAGACCCAGTACTTC TRBJ2-5 TRBD2 TRBV4-2 .
CASSEDRGRTDTQYF TGTGCCAGCAGCGAAGACAGGGGGCGTACAGATACGCAGTATTTT TRBJ2-3 TRBD1 TRBV9 .
CAIREPDQGAFADTQYF TGTGCCATCAGGGAGCCCGACCAGGGGGCCTTTGCAGATACGCAGTATTTT TRBJ2-3 TRBD1 TRBV10-3 .
CASSPTSAGGQGAYTF TGCGCCAGCAGCCCCACCTCCGCGGGAGGGCAGGGGGCATACACCTTC TRBJ1-2 TRBD1 TRBV5-1 .
CASSLLRGENIQYF TGCGCCAGCAGCCTCCTCCGGGGGGAAAACATTCAGTACTTC TRBJ2-4 TRBD2 TRBV4-3 .
CASSFRGVSTDTQYF TGTGCCAGCAGTTTCCGGGGGGTCAGCACAGATACGCAGTATTTT TRBJ2-3 TRBD2 TRBV27 .
CASSLEAGGLYEQYF TGTGCCAGCAGCTTAGAGGCAGGGGGTCTTTACGAGCAGTACTTC TRBJ2-7 TRBD1 TRBV7-6 .
CASRRAGGHTDTQYF TGTGCCAGCCGTCGAGCCGGGGGGCACACAGATACGCAGTATTTT TRBJ2-3 . TRBV2 .
CASSPIPGNANTGELFF TGCGCCAGCAGCCCTATCCCGGGAAACGCGAACACCGGGGAGCTGTTTTTT TRBJ2-2 . TRBV5-1 .
CASSLGGRARNEQFF TGTGCCAGCAGTTTAGGCGGGAGGGCGAGGAATGAGCAGTTCTTC TRBJ2-1 TRBD2 TRBV28 .
CASSELAGGPGDTQYF TGTGCCAGCTCCGAGCTAGCGGGAGGGCCTGGAGATACGCAGTATTTT TRBJ2-3 TRBD2 TRBV18 .
CASSHPVAQYF TGCGCCAGCAGTCATCCCGTAGCCCAGTACTTC TRBJ2-5 . TRBV23-1 few
CATDRGDAYNSPLHF TGTGCCACGGACAGGGGGGACGCTTATAATTCACCCCTCCACTTT TRBJ1-6 TRBD1 TRBV7-9 .
CASKGREFGGYTF TGTGCCAGCAAGGGGCGGGAGTTCGGCGGCTACACCTTC TRBJ1-2 . TRBV2 .
CASSEGRGITGNTIYF TGTGCCAGCAGTGAAGGTCGGGGGATAACTGGAAACACCATATATTTT TRBJ1-3 . TRBV6-1 .
CSSSLPGRETQYF TGTTCCAGCAGCTTACCAGGGCGAGAGACCCAGTACTTC TRBJ2-5 . TRBV7-9 .
CASSLSFNRVHEQYF TGTGCCAGCAGTTTATCGTTTAACAGGGTCCACGAGCAGTACTTC TRBJ2-7 . TRBV27 few
CASSSTGGWTEAFF TGTGCCAGCAGCTCTACAGGGGGTTGGACTGAAGCTTTCTTT TRBJ1-1 TRBD1 TRBV7-2 .
CASSQEAGETQYF TGCGCCAGCAGCCAAGAGGCAGGGGAGACCCAGTACTTC TRBJ2-5 . TRBV4-3 few